Below, 22 T cell receptor beta chains from the same sample are listed, as sequenced in a study of blood T cell repertoires in COVID-19. Sequencing was performed with immunoSEQ multiplex PCR; in TCRdb, only in-frame clones are kept and a portion is missing. This table has 15,000 or so clones, roughly 89% appearing once. The sample taken for sequencing was peripheral blood. Receptor source: a woman older than 75 with COVID-19, enrolled during active disease.

This rearrangement joins TRBV29-1 to TRBJ1-5; D is perhaps TRBD1 (6 bases). V was shortened by 4 bases and J by 3 bases, with 10 bases between the two germline ends. The germline gives CDR1 SQVTM, CDR2 ANQGSEA. The CDR3 sequence is 13 residues long. The CDR3 region is CSVADRNNQPQHF. CDR3 DNA sequence: TGCAGCGTTGCGGACAGAAACAATCAGCCCCAGCATTTT. Together with reference TRBV29-1 and TRBJ1-5, the CDR3 gives the full variable domain: SAVISQKPSRDICQRGTSLTIQCQVDSQVTMMFWYRQQPGQSLTLIATANQGSEATYESGFVIDKFPISRPNLTFSTLTVSNMSPEDSSIYLCSVADRNNQPQHFGDGTRLSIL.

J is TRBJ2-7 and V is TRBV6-5; TRBD1 matches 8 bases. Germline CDR1 and CDR2: MNHEY and SVGAGI. This CDR3 region has 15 residues. After removal of 4 bases from V and 0 bases from J, the junction contained 5 bases not matched to a gene. In nucleotides, the CDR3 is TGTGCCAGCAGTTCCGGACAGGGCTTCTCCTACGAGCAGTACTTC. Translation: CASSSGQGFSYEQYF.

The chain uses TRBV6-5 and TRBJ1-1; 7 nucleotides line up with TRBD1. The CDR3 runs 14 residues. The V segment lost 6 bases and the J segment 4 bases; nucleotides outside the gene matches: 8. Germline V gene data show CDR1 as MNHEY and CDR2 as SVGAGI. CDR3 protein: CASRPRQGGTEAFF. CDR3 bases: TGTGCCAGCAGACCCCGACAGGGAGGCACTGAAGCTTTCTTT.

CDR3 region: CASSFDGGAWSSYNEQFF. CDR3 coding DNA: TGTGCCAGCAGTTTCGACGGGGGGGCGTGGAGCTCCTACAATGAGCAGTTCTTC. V is TRBV27 and J is TRBJ2-1; 8 nucleotides agree with TRBD2. Trimming removed 3 bases from V and 0 bases from J; junction bases left unmatched: 10. The germline V gene encodes CDR1 MNHEY and CDR2 SMNVEV (reference sequence). The CDR3 has 18 amino acids.

This clone has more than one count but fewer than ten. The V call is TRBV2, the J call TRBJ1-4; D might be TRBD1 (6 bases). Germline V gene data show CDR1 as SNHLY and CDR2 as FYNNEI. The germline V and J ends were trimmed by 6 bases and 0 bases, with 11 bases remaining between them. The CDR3 has 15 residues. CDR3 coding DNA: TGTGCCAGCAGGGTGAACAGGGCAACTAATGAAAAACTGTTTTTT. Translating gives CASRVNRATNEKLFF.

This sequence joins TRBV5-6 and TRBJ1-4; the D is unclear. This CDR3 contains 13 residues. Germline V CDR1 and CDR2: SGHDT, YYEEEE. V was clipped by 4 bases and J by 7 bases, with 11 bases between them. This CDR3 is CASSRWAGEKLFF. The CDR3 nucleotides read TGTGCCAGCAGCCGTTGGGCAGGTGAAAAACTGTTTTTT.

This clone has only one observation. The chain carries TRBV7-6 and TRBJ2-7, with 10 bases aligning to TRBD1. Looked up from germline, CDR1 is SGHVS and CDR2 is FNYEAQ. V lost 0 bases, J lost 3 bases, and 8 bases stayed unmatched. The length of the CDR3 is 17 residues. The DNA for the CDR3 is TGTGCCAGCAGCTTAGCGGGAGGGACAGGGGTCTACTACGAGCAGTACTTC. This sequence encodes CASSLAGGTGVYYEQYF.

The rearrangement joins TRBV10-3 to TRBJ2-2; maybe TRBD2 (6 bases). Germline CDR1 and CDR2: ENHRY and SYGVKD. V lost 2 bases and J lost 5, with 6 bases in between. There are 13 residues in the CDR3. The chain's CDR3 is CAISEGGTGELFF. CDR3 coding DNA: TGTGCCATCAGTGAGGGGGGGACCGGGGAGCTGTTTTTT.

This chain joins TRBV20-1 and TRBJ2-1; the match to TRBD2 covers 9 bases. Germline lookup yields CDR1 DFQATT and CDR2 SNEGSKA (reference sequence). The V gene end was trimmed by 3 bases and the J gene end by 4 bases; junction bases not matched to a gene: 7. The CDR3 is 15 amino acids. CDR3 DNA: TGCAGTGCTAGTTGGGCGGGAGGGCCGTACAATGAGCAGTTCTTC. Amino acids: CSASWAGGPYNEQFF.

The V call is TRBV2, the J call TRBJ1-4, with TRBD1 as a possible D gene (6 bases). V was trimmed by 1 base and J by 7 bases, leaving 13 bases between them. The CDR3 runs 15 residues. Looked up from germline, CDR1 is SNHLY and CDR2 is FYNNEI. CDR3 sequence (DNA): TGTGCCAGCAGTGAAGGACAGGCCGGAGGTGAAAAACTGTTTTTT. It is translated as CASSEGQAGGEKLFF.

CDR3 amino acids: CASSIRQGQPQHF. CDR3 nucleotides: TGTGCCAGTAGTATACGACAGGGGCAGCCCCAGCATTTT. The rearrangement uses TRBV19 and TRBJ1-5; 8 bases fit TRBD1. With V trimmed by 2 bases and J by 7 bases, 1 base remained unmatched. Germline V gene sequence: CDR1 LNHDA, CDR2 SQIVND (reference sequence). The CDR3 is 13 residues long.

This chain connects TRBV5-6 to TRBJ1-1, with a possible D match to TRBD1 (6 bases). V was pared by 3 bases and J by 4 bases, with 7 bases between. CDR1 is SGHDT and CDR2 is YYEEEE in the germline V gene. CDR3 size: 12 residues. The CDR3 loop reads CASSWTATEAFF. CDR3 in DNA: TGTGCCAGCAGCTGGACAGCCACTGAAGCTTTCTTT.

V gene TRBV28 combines with J gene TRBJ1-1; D unresolved. The germline gives CDR1 MDHEN, CDR2 SYDVKM. The CDR3 length is 17 residues. V gave up 8 bases and J gave up 0 bases, with 22 bases separating them. The CDR3 spells CASPPPVGGYMNTEAFF. Here the CDR3 DNA reads TGTGCCAGCCCCCCCCCGGTAGGAGGGTACATGAACACTGAAGCTTTCTTT.

The rearrangement links TRBV4-2 to TRBJ2-5, with D possibly being TRBD2 (5 bases). Germline V CDR1 and CDR2: LGHNA, YNFKEQ. This CDR3 spans 14 amino acids. The V end lost 6 bases, the J end lost 5 bases, and 16 bases lay between the germline ends. The CDR3 nucleotides are TGTGCCAGCAGTCAGTCCGGAACGGGGGAGACCCAGTACTTC. Encoded protein: CASSQSGTGETQYF.

In this sample, this clone turned up once. V usage is TRBV12-3 or TRBV12-4 and J usage is TRBJ2-7; the D gene is possibly TRBD1 (6 bases). The ends were cut back, 2 bases at V and 4 bases at J, with 9 bases in the middle. This CDR3 spans 13 amino acids. The CDR3 nucleotides read TGTGCCAGCAGTTTAAGAGGGGGATACGAGCAGTACTTC. As protein: CASSLRGGYEQYF.

The V gene is TRBV6-5, the J gene TRBJ2-5; D uncertain. Germline V gene lookup returns CDR1 MNHEY and CDR2 SVGAGI. The CDR3 has 12 amino acids. V lost 0 bases and J 4 bases, leaving 3 bases between the germline ends. CDR3 sequence reads: CASSYSRETQYF. CDR3 DNA sequence: TGTGCCAGCAGTTACTCGCGAGAGACCCAGTACTTC.

The rearrangement joins TRBV19 to TRBJ2-4, with a possible D match to TRBD2 (5 bases). There are 11 residues in the CDR3. Germline V gene lookup returns CDR1 LNHDA and CDR2 SQIVND (reference sequence). The V gene lost 1 base and the J gene lost 13 bases, with 8 bases spanning the gap. The chain's CDR3 is CASSIGGNQYF. CDR3 sequence (DNA): TGTGCCAGTAGTATAGGAGGGAACCAGTACTTC.

This clone was detected only once. The rearrangement uses TRBV7-8 and TRBJ1-3; no reliable D call. The germline gives CDR1 SGHVS, CDR2 FQNEAQ. V gave up 1 base and J gave up 0 bases, with 10 bases separating them. The CDR3 loop spans 16 amino acids. The CDR3 here is CASSLGEGNSGNTIYF. For the CDR3, the DNA is TGTGCCAGCAGCTTAGGGGAGGGTAACTCTGGAAACACCATATATTTT.

This clone has only a few counts. The chain is built from TRBV5-4 and TRBJ2-2, with TRBD1 identical over 11 bases. Germline V lookup: CDR1 SGHNT, CDR2 YYREEE (reference sequence). The trim removed 4 bases at V and 6 bases at J, leaving 8 bases unmatched. The CDR3 has 16 residues. The CDR3: CASSVGQGAIAGELFF. The CDR3 coding sequence is TGTGCCAGCAGCGTAGGACAGGGGGCCATCGCCGGGGAGCTGTTTTTT.

V and J are TRBV6-4 and TRBJ1-5; TRBD1 matches 12 bases. The CDR3 length is 14 residues. Germline assignment: CDR1 MRHNA and CDR2 SNTAGT. The junction had 0 bases not matched to a gene; V was cut back by 2 bases and J by 7 bases. The CDR3 sequence: CASSDGTGGQPQHF. In DNA form, the CDR3 reads TGTGCCAGCAGTGACGGGACAGGGGGCCAGCCCCAGCATTTT.

The chain joins TRBV5-1 to TRBJ2-1, with 7 bases identical to TRBD1. Germline V gene data show CDR1 as SGHRS and CDR2 as YFSETQ. With 7 bases clipped from V and 8 bases from J, the junction kept 15 bases outside the gene matches. The length of the CDR3 is 15 residues. The CDR3 region has the DNA TGCGCCAGCGCAAAAGGACAGGTTTCGGCCGATGAGCAGTTCTTC. Encoded protein: CASAKGQVSADEQFF.

This clone was counted once. The V and J genes are TRBV7-9 and TRBJ1-1; 8 nucleotides agree with TRBD1. This CDR3 is 15 amino acids long. V lost 1 base and J lost 4; bases outside the gene matches: 5. Germline CDR1 is SEHNR and CDR2 is FQNEAQ (reference sequence). Here the CDR3 reads CASSLGVRGPTEAFF. CDR3 in DNA: TGTGCCAGCAGCTTAGGCGTCAGGGGGCCCACTGAAGCTTTCTTT.